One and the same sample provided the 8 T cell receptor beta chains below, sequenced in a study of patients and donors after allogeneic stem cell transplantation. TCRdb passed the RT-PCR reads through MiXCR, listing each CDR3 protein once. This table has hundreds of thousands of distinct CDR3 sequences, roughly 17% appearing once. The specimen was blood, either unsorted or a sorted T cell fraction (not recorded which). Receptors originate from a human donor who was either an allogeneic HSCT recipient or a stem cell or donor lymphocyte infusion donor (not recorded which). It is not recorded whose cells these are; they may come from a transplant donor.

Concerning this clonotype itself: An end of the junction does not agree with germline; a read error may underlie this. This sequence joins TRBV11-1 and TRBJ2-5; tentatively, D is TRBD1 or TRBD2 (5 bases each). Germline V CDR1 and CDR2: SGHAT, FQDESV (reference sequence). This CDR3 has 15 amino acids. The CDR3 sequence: CVSSLDGTNRETQYF. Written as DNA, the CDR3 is TGTGTCAGCAGCTTAGATGGGACGAACCGGGAGACCCAGTACTTC.

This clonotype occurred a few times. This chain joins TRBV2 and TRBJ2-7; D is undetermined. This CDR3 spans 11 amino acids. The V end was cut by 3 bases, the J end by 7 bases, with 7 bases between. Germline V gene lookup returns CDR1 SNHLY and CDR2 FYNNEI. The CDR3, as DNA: TGTGCCAGCAGTGAGGACGGAGAGCAGTACTTC. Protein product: CASSEDGEQYF. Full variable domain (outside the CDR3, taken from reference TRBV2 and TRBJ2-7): EPEVTQTPSHQVTQMGQEVILRCVPISNHLYFYWYRQILGQKVEFLVSFYNNEISEKSEIFDDQFSVERPDGSNFTLKIRSTKLEDSAMYFCASSEDGEQYFGPGTRLTVT.

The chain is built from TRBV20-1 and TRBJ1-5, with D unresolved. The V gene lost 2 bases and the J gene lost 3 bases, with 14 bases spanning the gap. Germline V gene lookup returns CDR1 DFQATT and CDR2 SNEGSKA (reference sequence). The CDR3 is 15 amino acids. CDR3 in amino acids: CSARYPGANNQPQHF. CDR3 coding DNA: TGCAGTGCTAGATACCCGGGTGCTAACAATCAGCCCCAGCATTTT.

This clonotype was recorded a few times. In nucleotides, the CDR3 is TGCGCCAGCAGCACTGTCGGAGAGACCCAGTACTTC. This translates into CASSTVGETQYF. V usage is TRBV5-1 and J usage is TRBJ2-5; D is unresolved. Germline values: CDR1 SGHRS, CDR2 YFSETQ. The CDR3 contains 12 residues. V shed 4 bases and J shed 4 bases, with 8 bases lying between them.

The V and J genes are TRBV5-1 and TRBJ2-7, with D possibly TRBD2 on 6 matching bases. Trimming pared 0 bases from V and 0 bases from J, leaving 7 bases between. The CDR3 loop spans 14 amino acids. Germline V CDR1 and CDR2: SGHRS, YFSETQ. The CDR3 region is CASSLGGISYEQYF. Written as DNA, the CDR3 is TGCGCCAGCAGCTTGGGCGGGATCTCCTACGAGCAGTACTTC.

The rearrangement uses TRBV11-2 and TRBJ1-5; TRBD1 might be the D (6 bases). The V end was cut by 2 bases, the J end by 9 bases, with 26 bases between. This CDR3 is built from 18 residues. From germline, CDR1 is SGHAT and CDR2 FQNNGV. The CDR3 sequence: CASSLKAGGASGYGPQHF. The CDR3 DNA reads TGTGCCAGCAGCTTAAAAGCTGGGGGGGCTTCTGGGTATGGGCCCCAGCATTTT.

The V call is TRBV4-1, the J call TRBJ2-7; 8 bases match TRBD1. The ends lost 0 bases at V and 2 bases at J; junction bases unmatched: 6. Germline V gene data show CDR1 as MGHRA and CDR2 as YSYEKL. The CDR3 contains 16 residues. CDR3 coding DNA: TGCGCCAGCAGCCAAGAGTCGGACAGGGTGACCTACGAGCAGTACTTC. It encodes CASSQESDRVTYEQYF.

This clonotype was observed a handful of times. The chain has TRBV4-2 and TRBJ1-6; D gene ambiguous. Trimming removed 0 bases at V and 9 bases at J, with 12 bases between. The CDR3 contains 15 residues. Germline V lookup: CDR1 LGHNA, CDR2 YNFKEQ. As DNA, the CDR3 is TGTGCCAGCAGCCAAGACCAGTTAGTCCCTTCACCCCTCCACTTT. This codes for CASSQDQLVPSPLHF.